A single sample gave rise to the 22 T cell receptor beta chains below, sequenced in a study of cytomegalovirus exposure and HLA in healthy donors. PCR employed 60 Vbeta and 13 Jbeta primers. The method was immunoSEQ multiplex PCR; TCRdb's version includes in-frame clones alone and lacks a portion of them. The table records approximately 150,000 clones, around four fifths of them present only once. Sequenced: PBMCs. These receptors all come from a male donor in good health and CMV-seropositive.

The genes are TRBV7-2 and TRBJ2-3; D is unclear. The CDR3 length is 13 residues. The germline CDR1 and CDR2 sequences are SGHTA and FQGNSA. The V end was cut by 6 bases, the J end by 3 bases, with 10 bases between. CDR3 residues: CASSPDSTDTQYF. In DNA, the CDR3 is TGTGCCAGCAGTCCAGACTCGACAGATACGCAGTATTTT.

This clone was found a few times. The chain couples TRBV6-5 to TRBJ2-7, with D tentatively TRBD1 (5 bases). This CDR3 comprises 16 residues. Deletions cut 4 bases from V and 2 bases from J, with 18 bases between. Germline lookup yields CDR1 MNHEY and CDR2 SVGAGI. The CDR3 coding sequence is TGTGCCAGCAGTTCACATTCTAGGGGTAACACCTACGAGCAGTACTTC. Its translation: CASSSHSRGNTYEQYF.

Here the CDR3 DNA reads TGTGCCAGTACTCTACTAGCGGGGGGAACCGGGGAGCTGTTTTTT. This gives the protein CASTLLAGGTGELFF. The V gene is TRBV19, the J gene TRBJ2-2, with 12 nucleotides matching TRBD2. There are 15 residues in the CDR3. Germline values: CDR1 LNHDA, CDR2 SQIVND (reference sequence). V shed 7 bases and J 5 bases; nucleotides not matched to a gene: 5.

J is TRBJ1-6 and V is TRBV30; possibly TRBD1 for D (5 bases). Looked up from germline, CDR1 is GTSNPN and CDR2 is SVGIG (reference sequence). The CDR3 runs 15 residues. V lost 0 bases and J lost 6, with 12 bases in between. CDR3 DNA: TGTGCCTGGAGTGTAGGGCAGGGCAGTAATTCACCCCTCCACTTT. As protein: CAWSVGQGSNSPLHF. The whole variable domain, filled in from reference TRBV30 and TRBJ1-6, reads SQTIHQWPATLVQPVGSPLSLECTVEGTSNPNLYWYRQAAGRGLQLLFYSVGIGQISSEVPQNLSASRPQDRQFILSSKKLLLSDSGFYLCAWSVGQGSNSPLHFGNGTRLTVT.

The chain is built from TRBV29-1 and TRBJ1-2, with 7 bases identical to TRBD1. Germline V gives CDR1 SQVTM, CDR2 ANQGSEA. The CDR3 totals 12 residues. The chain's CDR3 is CSTRQGEDGYTF. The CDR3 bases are TGCAGTACAAGACAGGGTGAGGATGGCTACACCTTC.

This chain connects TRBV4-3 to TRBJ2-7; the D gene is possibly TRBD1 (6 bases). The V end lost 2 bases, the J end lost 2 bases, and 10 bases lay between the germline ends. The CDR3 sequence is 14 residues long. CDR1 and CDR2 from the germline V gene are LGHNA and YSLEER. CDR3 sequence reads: CASSQSRGPYEQYF. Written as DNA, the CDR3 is TGCGCCAGCAGCCAATCCAGGGGCCCCTACGAGCAGTACTTC.

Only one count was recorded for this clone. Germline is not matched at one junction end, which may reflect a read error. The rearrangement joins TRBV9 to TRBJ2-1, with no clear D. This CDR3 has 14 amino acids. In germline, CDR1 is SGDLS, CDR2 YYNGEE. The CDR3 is CTSSALPLHNEQFF. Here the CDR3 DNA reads TGTACCAGCAGCGCCCTTCCCCTCCACAATGAGCAGTTCTTC.

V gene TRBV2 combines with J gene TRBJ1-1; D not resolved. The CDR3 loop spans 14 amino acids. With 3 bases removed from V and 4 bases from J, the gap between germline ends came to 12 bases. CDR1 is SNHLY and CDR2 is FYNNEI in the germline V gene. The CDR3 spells CASSERGAPTEAFF. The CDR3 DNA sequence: TGTGCCAGCAGTGAGAGAGGAGCACCCACTGAAGCTTTCTTT.

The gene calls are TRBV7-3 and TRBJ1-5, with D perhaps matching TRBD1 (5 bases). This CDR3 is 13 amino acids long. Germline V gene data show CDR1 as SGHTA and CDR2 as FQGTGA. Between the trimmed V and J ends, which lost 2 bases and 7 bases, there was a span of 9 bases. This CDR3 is CASSLWGGQPQHF. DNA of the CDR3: TGTGCCAGCAGCTTATGGGGCGGACAGCCCCAGCATTTT.

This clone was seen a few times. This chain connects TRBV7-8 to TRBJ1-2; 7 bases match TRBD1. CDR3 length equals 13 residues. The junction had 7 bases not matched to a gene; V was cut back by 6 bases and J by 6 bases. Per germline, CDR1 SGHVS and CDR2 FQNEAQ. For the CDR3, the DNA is TGTGCCAGCAGTTCTAGCACAGGGGATGGCTACACCTTC. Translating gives CASSSSTGDGYTF.

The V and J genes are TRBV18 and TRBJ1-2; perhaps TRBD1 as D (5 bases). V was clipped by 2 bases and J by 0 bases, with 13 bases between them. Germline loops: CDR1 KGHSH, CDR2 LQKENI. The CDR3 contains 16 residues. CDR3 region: CASSPSGDGSNYGYTF. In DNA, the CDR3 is TGTGCCAGCTCACCATCGGGGGACGGATCTAACTATGGCTACACCTTC.

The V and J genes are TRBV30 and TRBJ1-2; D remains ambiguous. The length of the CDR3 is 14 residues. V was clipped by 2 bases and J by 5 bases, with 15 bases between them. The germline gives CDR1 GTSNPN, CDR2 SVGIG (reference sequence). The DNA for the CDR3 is TGTGCCTGGAGTCCGGCCGGGGAGGGATATGGCTACACCTTC. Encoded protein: CAWSPAGEGYGYTF.

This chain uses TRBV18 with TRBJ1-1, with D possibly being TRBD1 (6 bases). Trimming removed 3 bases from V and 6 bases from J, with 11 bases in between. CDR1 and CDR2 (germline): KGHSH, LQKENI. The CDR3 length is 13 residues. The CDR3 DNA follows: TGTGCCAGCTCACCCTACAGGGTGGCTGAAGCTTTCTTT. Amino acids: CASSPYRVAEAFF. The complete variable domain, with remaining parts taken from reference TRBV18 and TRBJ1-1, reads NAGVMQNPRHLVRRRGQEARLRCSPMKGHSHVYWYRQLPEEGLKFMVYLQKENIIDESGMPKERFSAEFPKEGPSILRIQQVVRGDSAAYFCASSPYRVAEAFFGQGTRLTVV.

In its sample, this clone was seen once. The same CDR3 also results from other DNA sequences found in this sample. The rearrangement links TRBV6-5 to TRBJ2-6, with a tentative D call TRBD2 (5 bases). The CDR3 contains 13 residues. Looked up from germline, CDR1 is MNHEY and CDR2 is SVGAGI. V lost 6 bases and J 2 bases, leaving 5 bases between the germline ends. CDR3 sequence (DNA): TGTGCCAGCAGCGGGGCTGGGGCCAACGTCCTGACTTTC. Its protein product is CASSGAGANVLTF.

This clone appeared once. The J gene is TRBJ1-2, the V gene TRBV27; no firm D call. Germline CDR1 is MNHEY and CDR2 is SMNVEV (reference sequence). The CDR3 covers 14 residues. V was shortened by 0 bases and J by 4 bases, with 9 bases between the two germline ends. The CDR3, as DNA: TGTGCCAGCAGTTTATCCGCCGGGATCTATGGCTACACCTTC. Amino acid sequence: CASSLSAGIYGYTF.

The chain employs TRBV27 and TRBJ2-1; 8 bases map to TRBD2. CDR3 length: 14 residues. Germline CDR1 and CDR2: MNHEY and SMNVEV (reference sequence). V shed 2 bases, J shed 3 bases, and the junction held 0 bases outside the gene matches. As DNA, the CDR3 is TGTGCCAGCAGTTTAGCGGGGGGCTACAATGAGCAGTTCTTC. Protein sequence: CASSLAGGYNEQFF.

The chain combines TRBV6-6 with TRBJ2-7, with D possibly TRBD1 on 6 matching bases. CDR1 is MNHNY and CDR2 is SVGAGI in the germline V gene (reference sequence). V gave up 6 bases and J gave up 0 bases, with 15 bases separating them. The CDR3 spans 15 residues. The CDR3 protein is CASSLQTGSSYEQYF. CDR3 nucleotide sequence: TGTGCCAGCAGCCTTCAGACAGGAAGCTCCTACGAGCAGTACTTC.

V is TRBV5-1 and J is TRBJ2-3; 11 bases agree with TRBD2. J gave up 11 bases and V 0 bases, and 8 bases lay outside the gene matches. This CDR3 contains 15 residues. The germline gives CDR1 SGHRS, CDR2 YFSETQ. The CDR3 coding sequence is TGCGCCAGCAGCTTGGGAACTAGCGGGGGCCGAGGGCAGTATTTT. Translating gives CASSLGTSGGRGQYF. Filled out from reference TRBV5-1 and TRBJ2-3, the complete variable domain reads KAGVTQTPRYLIKTRGQQVTLSCSPISGHRSVSWYQQTPGQGLQFLFEYFSETQRNKGNFPGRFSGRQFSNSRSEMNVSTLELGDSALYLCASSLGTSGGRGQYFGPGTRLTVL.

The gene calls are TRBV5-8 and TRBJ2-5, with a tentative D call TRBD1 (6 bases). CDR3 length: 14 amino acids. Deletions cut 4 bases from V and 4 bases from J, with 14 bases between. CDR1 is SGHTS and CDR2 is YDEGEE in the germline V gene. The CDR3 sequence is CASSPGDVAETQYF. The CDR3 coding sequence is TGTGCCAGCAGCCCAGGGGACGTTGCAGAGACCCAGTACTTC.

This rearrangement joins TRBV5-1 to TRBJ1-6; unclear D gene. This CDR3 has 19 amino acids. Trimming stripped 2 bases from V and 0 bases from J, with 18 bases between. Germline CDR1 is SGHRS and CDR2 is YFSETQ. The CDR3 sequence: CASSLPFKCLLSYNSPLHF. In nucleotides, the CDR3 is TGCGCCAGCAGCTTACCCTTTAAGTGTCTACTCTCCTATAATTCACCCCTCCACTTT.

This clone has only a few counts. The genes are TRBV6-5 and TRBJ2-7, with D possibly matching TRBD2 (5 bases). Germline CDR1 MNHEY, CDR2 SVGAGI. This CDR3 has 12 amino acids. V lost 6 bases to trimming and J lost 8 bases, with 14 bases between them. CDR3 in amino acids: CASSSIYGKQYF. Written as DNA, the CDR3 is TGTGCCAGCAGCTCTATATACGGGAAGCAGTACTTC.

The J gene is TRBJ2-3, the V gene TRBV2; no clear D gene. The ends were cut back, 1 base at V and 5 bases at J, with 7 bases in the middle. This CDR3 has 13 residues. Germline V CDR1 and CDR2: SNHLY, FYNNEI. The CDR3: CASSEGLRDTQYF. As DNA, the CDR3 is TGTGCCAGCAGTGAAGGACTCCGAGATACGCAGTATTTT.